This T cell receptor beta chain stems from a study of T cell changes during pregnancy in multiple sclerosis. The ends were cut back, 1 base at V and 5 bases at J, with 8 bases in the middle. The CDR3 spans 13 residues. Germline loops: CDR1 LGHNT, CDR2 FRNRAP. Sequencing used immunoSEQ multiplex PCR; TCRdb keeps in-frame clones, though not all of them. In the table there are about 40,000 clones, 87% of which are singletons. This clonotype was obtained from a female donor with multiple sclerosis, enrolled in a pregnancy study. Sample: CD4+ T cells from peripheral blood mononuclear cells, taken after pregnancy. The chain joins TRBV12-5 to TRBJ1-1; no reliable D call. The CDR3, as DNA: TGTGCTAGTGGTTTGGAGCCTGAGACTGAAGCTTTCTTT. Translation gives CASGLEPETEAFF.